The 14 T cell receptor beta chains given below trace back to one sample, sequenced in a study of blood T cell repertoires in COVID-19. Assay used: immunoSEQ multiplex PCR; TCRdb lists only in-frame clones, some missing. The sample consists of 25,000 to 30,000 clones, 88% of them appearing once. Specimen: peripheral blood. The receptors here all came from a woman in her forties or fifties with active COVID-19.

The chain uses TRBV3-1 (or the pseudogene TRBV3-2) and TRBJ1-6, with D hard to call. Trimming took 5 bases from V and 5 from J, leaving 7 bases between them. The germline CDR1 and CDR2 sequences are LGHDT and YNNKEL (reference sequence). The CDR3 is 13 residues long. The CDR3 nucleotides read TGTGCCAGCAGCGGGCAGCATAATTCACCCCTCCACTTT. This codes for CASSGQHNSPLHF.

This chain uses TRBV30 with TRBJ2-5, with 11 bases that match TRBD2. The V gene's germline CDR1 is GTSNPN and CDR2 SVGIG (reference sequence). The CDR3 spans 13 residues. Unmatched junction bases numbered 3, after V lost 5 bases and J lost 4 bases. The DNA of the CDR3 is TGTGCCTGGTGCCTAGCGGGAGGAGAGACCCAGTACTTC. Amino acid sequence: CAWCLAGGETQYF.

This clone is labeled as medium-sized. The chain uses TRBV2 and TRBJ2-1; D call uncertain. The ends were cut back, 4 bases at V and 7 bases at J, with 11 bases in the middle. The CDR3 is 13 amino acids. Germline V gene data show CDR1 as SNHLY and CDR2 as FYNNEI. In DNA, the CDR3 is TGTGCCAGCAGTGGTCCAAAACGGAATGAGCAGTTCTTC. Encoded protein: CASSGPKRNEQFF.

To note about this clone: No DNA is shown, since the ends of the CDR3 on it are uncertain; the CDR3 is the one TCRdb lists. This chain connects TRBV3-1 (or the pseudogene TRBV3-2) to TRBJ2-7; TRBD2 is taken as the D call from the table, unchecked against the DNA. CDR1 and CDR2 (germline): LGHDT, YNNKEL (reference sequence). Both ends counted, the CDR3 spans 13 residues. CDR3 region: CASSQDWASGTHF.

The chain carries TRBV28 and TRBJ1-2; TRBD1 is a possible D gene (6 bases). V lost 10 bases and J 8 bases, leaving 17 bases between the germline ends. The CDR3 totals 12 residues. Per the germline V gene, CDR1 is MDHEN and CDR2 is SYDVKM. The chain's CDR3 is CATSLRGRGYTF. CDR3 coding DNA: TGTGCCACCTCCTTGCGGGGGCGGGGCTACACCTTC.

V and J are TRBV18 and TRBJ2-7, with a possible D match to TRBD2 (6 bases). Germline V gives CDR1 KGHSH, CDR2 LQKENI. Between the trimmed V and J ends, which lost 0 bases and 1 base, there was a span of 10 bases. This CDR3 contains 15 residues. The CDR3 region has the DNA TGTGCCAGCTCACCACCGGTAGCGGCGTCCTACGAGCAGTACTTC. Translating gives CASSPPVAASYEQYF.

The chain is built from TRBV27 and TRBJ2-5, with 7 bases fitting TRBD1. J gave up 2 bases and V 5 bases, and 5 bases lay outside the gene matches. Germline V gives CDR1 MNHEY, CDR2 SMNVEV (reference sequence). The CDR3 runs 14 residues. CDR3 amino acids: CASSVYRGQETQYF. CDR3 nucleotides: TGTGCCAGCAGTGTCTACAGGGGACAAGAGACCCAGTACTTC.

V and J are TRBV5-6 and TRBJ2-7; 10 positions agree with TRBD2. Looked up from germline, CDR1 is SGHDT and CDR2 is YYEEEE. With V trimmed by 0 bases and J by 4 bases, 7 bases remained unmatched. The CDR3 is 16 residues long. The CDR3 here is CASSLESLGLAYEQYF. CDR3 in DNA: TGTGCCAGCAGCTTGGAATCTTTGGGACTAGCGTACGAGCAGTACTTC. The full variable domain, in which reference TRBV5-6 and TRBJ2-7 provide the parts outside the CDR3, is DAGVTQSPTHLIKTRGQQVTLRCSPKSGHDTVSWYQQALGQGPQFIFQYYEEEERQRGNFPDRFSGHQFPNYSSELNVNALLLGDSALYLCASSLESLGLAYEQYFGPGTRLTVT.

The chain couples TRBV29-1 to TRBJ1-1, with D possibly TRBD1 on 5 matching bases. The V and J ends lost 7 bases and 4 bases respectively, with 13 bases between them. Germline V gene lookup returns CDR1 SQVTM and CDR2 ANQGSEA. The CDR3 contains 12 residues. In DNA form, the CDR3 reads TGCAGCGCTAGGGGAGGGAGCACTGAAGCTTTCTTT. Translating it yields CSARGGSTEAFF.

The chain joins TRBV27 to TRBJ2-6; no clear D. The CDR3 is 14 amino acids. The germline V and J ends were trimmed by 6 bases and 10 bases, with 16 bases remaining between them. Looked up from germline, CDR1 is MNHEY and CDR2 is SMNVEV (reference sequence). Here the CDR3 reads CASRRESNRNVLTF. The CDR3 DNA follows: TGTGCCAGCAGACGAGAGTCTAATCGTAACGTCCTGACTTTC.

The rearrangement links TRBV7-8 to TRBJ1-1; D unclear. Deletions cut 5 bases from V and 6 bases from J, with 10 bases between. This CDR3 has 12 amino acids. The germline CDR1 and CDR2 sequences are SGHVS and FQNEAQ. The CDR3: CASSHGVAEAFF. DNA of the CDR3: TGTGCCAGCAGCCATGGAGTCGCTGAAGCTTTCTTT.

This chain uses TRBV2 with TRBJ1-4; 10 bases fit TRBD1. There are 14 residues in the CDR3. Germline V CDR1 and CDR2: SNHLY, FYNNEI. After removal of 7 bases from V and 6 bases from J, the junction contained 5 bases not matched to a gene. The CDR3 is CASTTTGGYEKLFF. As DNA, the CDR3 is TGTGCCAGCACTACGACAGGGGGCTATGAAAAACTGTTTTTT.

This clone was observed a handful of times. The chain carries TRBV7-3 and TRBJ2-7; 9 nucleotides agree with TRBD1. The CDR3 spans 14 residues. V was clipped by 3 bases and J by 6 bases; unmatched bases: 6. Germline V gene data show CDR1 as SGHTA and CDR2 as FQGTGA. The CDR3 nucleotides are TGTGCCAGCAGCTTGGGACAGGGAGCAGGCGAGCAGTACTTC. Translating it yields CASSLGQGAGEQYF.

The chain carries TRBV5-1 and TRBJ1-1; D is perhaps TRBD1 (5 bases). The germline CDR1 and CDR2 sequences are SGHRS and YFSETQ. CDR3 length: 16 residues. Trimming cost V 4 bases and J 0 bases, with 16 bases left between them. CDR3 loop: CASSQDPTGMNTEAFF. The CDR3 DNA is TGCGCCAGCAGCCAAGACCCCACAGGTATGAACACTGAAGCTTTCTTT.